The rows below give T cell receptor beta chains drawn from one sample of a study of control samples from healthy donors and cancer patients. The repertoire was sequenced with immunoSEQ multiplex PCR; TCRdb's copy has only in-frame clones and lacks some. The profile shows 120,000 to 150,000 clones, approximately 94% of them singletons. The sequenced sample consisted of blood. All receptors derive from a man aged 40-49 years in good health. The CDR3 runs from the conserved cysteine through the conserved F or W. The order of the fields is V gene, J gene, D gene, clone size, CDR3 protein, CDR3 DNA. The D gene is left open where the match is weak. Clone size, where shown, is once, few, many, or a class for clones that have expanded.

TRBV28	TRBJ2-1	TRBD2	NA	CASTPAGGPRLSVEQFF	TGTGCCAGCACCCCAGCGGGAGGGCCCAGGCTCAGCGTTGAGCAGTTCTTC
TRBV30	TRBJ1-5	NA	NA	CAWNPRGRGSNQPQHF	TGTGCCTGGAACCCCCGGGGGAGGGGTAGCAATCAGCCCCAGCATTTT
TRBV5-1	TRBJ1-2	TRBD1	NA	CASSPGQGDYGYTF	TGCGCCAGCAGCCCCGGGCAGGGGGACTATGGCTACACCTTC
TRBV4-1	TRBJ1-2	TRBD1	once	CASSQGADRGSSNYGYTF	TGCGCCAGCAGCCAAGGAGCAGACAGGGGAAGTTCTAACTATGGCTACACCTTC
TRBV19	TRBJ2-1	TRBD2	NA	CASSPRTSGRADEQFF	TGTGCCAGTAGTCCCCGGACTAGCGGGAGGGCCGATGAGCAGTTCTTC
TRBV7-3	TRBJ2-1	TRBD1	NA	CASSLQGAEEQFF	TGTGCCAGCAGCTTACAGGGGGCAGAAGAGCAGTTCTTC
TRBV11-1	TRBJ2-5	NA	NA	CASSFGVQETQYF	TGTGCCAGCAGCTTTGGCGTTCAAGAGACCCAGTACTTC
TRBV27	TRBJ1-2	NA	NA	CASSLQANYGYTF	TGTGCCAGCAGTTTACAGGCTAACTATGGCTACACCTTC
TRBV15	TRBJ2-7	TRBD1	NA	CATSRDYRGDEQYF	TGTGCCACCAGCAGAGATTACAGGGGAGACGAGCAGTACTTC
TRBV10-3	TRBJ2-7	NA	NA	CAISVDGNQYF	TGTGCCATCAGTGTCGACGGCAATCAGTACTTC
TRBV3-1/TRBV3-2	TRBJ1-2	TRBD1	NA	CASSQDGRTGFSGYTF	TGTGCCAGCAGCCAAGATGGGAGGACAGGGTTTTCTGGCTACACCTTC
TRBV6-6	TRBJ1-2	NA	many	CASSYITHGYTF	TGTGCCAGCAGTTACATCACTCATGGCTACACCTTC
TRBV4-3	TRBJ2-1	TRBD2	NA	CASSQVLAGGLYNEQFF	TGCGCCAGCAGCCAGGTTCTAGCGGGGGGGTTATACAATGAGCAGTTCTTC
TRBV10-3	TRBJ2-1	NA	NA	CAITAPGSYNEQFF	TGTGCCATCACCGCCCCTGGGTCTTACAATGAGCAGTTCTTC
TRBV21-1	TRBJ2-1	NA	NA	CASSKPLAGALNEQFF	TGTGCCAGCAGCAAGCCCCTAGCGGGGGCCTTGAATGAGCAGTTCTTC
TRBV18	TRBJ2-7	NA	NA	CASSYPGTYEQYF	TGTGCCAGCTCTTATCCGGGGACCTACGAGCAGTACTTC
TRBV13	TRBJ2-7	NA	NA	CASSPRQDSYEQYF	TGTGCCAGCAGCCCCCGACAGGACTCCTACGAGCAGTACTTC
TRBV7-9	TRBJ2-1	TRBD2	NA	CASSFGSISGGASYNEQFF	TGTGCCAGCAGCTTTGGCAGTATCAGCGGGGGGGCCTCCTACAATGAGCAGTTCTTC
TRBV4-2	TRBJ1-1	NA	NA	CASSRGTGREAFF	TGTGCCAGCAGCCGGGGAACGGGTAGAGAAGCTTTCTTT
TRBV7-2	TRBJ1-1	NA	NA	CASSSTLRGEAFF	TGTGCCAGCAGCTCAACATTACGTGGGGAAGCTTTCTTT
TRBV6-1	TRBJ1-2	NA	NA	CASSEAHGRRNYGYTF	TGTGCCAGCAGTGAAGCGCATGGCCGACGTAACTATGGCTACACCTTC
TRBV18	TRBJ1-2	TRBD1	NA	CASSLKDRGGDGYTF	TGTGCCAGCTCACTAAAGGACAGGGGAGGAGATGGCTACACCTTC
TRBV7-2	TRBJ1-1	NA	NA	CASSLEGRTNNTEAFF	TGTGCCAGCAGCTTAGAAGGGCGGACTAATAACACTGAAGCTTTCTTT
TRBV15	TRBJ2-1	NA	NA	CATSRGTYNEQFF	TGTGCCACCAGCAGAGGAACGTACAATGAGCAGTTCTTC
TRBV5-1	TRBJ2-2	NA	NA	CASSVLLPTNTGELFF	TGCGCCAGCAGCGTCTTACTACCTACCAACACCGGGGAGCTGTTTTTT
TRBV27	TRBJ1-5	NA	NA	CASSFQGTNSNQPQHF	TGTGCCAGCAGTTTTCAGGGAACGAATAGCAATCAGCCCCAGCATTTT
TRBV5-1	TRBJ1-1	NA	NA	CASSLRGTNTEAFF	TGCGCCAGCAGCTTGCGGGGGACGAACACTGAAGCTTTCTTT
TRBV15	TRBJ2-6	NA	once	CATSRVGTGANVLTF	TGTGCCACCAGCAGAGTAGGGACCGGGGCCAACGTCCTGACTTTC
TRBV5-6	TRBJ2-3	TRBD1	NA	CASSPGTGIEYF	TGTGCCAGCAGCCCCGGGACAGGGATTGAGTATTTT
TRBV28	TRBJ1-5	NA	NA	CASSFGGAEGQPQHF	TGTGCCAGCAGTTTCGGAGGGGCGGAAGGTCAGCCCCAGCATTTT
TRBV10-3	TRBJ2-1	NA	NA	CAISENGVGYYEQFF	TGTGCCATCAGTGAAAATGGGGTGGGGTACTATGAGCAGTTCTTC
TRBV7-6	TRBJ1-1	NA	NA	CASSFDSNTEAFF	TGTGCCAGCAGCTTTGATTCTAACACTGAAGCTTTCTTT
TRBV28	TRBJ1-2	TRBD1	NA	CASSFGQGYLNYGYTF	TGTGCCAGCAGTTTCGGACAGGGGTATTTAAACTATGGCTACACCTTC
TRBV19	TRBJ2-1	NA	NA	CASSMDYNEQFF	TGTGCCAGTAGTATGGATTACAATGAGCAGTTCTTC
TRBV19	TRBJ2-1	NA	NA	CASSILRGHNEQFF	TGTGCCAGTAGTATACTTCGGGGTCACAATGAGCAGTTCTTC